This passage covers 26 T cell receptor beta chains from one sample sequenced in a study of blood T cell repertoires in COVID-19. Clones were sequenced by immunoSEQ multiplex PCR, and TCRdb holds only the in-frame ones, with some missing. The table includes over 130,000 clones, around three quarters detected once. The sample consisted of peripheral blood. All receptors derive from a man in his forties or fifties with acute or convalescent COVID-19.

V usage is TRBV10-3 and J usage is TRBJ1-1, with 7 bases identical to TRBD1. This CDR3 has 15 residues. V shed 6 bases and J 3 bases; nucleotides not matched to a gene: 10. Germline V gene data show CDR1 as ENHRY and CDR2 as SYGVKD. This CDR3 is CAISRQGSVDTEAFF. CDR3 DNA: TGTGCCATCAGCCGACAGGGCTCGGTTGACACTGAAGCTTTCTTT.

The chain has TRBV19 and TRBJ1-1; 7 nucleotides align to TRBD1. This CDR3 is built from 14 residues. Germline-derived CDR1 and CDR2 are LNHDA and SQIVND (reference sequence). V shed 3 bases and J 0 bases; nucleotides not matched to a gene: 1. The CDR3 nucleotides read TGTGCCAGTAGTATCACAGGGGTGAACACTGAAGCTTTCTTT. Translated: CASSITGVNTEAFF. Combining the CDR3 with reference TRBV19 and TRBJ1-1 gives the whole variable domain DGGITQSPKYLFRKEGQNVTLSCEQNLNHDAMYWYRQDPGQGLRLIYYSQIVNDFQKGDIAEGYSVSREKKESFPLTVTSAQKNPTAFYLCASSITGVNTEAFFGQGTRLTVV.

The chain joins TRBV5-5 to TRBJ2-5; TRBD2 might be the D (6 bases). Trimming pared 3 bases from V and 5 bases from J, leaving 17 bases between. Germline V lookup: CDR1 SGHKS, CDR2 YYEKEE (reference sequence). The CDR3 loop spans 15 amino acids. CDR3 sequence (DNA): TGTGCCAGCAGCTCCGTTGCGGGGTTGGGGGAGACCCAGTACTTC. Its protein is CASSSVAGLGETQYF.

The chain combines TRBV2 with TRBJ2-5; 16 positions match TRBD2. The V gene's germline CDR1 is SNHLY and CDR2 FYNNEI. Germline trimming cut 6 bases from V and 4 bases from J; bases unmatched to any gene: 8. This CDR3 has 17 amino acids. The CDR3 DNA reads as TGTGCCAGCAGGATAGGGACTAGCGGGGGGGCCGGAGAGACCCAGTACTTC. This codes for CASRIGTSGGAGETQYF.

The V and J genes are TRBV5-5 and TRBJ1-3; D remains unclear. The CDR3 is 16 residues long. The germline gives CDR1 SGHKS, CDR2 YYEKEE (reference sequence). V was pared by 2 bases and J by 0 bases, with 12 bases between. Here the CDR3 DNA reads TGTGCCAGCAGCTTCGGCGGTACACTCTCTGGAAACACCATATATTTT. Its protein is CASSFGGTLSGNTIYF.

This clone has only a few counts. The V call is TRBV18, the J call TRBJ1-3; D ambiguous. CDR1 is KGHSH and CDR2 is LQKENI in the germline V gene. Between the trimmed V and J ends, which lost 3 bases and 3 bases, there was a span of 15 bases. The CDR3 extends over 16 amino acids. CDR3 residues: CASSPANIRGGNTIYF. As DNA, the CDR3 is TGTGCCAGCTCACCGGCCAACATAAGAGGTGGAAACACCATATATTTT.

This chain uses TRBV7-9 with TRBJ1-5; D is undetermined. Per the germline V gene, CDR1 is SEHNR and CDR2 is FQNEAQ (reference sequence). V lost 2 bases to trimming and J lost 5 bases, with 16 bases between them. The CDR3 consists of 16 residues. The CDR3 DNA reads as TGTGCCAGCAGCTTACTCGCGGCAATGGTCCATCAGCCCCAGCATTTT. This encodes CASSLLAAMVHQPQHF.

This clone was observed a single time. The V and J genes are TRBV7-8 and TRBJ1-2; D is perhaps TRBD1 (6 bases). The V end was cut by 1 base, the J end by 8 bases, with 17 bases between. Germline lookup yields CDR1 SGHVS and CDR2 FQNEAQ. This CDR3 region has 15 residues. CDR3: CASSLEGGQGRGYTF. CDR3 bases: TGTGCCAGCAGCTTAGAGGGTGGGCAGGGGCGCGGCTACACCTTC.

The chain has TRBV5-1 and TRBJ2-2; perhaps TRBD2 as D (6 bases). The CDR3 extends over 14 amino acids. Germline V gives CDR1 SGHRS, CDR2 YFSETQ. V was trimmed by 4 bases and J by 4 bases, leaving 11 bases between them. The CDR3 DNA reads TGCGCCAGCAGCCAGGACGGGGGCACCGGGGAGCTGTTTTTT. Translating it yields CASSQDGGTGELFF.

In DNA form, the CDR3 reads TGCGCCAGCAGCCCCTACGGGACTTCCGGGGAGCTGTTTTTT. It specifies CASSPYGTSGELFF. The rearrangement uses TRBV5-1 and TRBJ2-2; weak D call: TRBD2 (6 bases). Germline V gene sequence: CDR1 SGHRS, CDR2 YFSETQ. V lost 4 bases and J lost 6, with 13 bases in between. The CDR3 length is 14 residues.

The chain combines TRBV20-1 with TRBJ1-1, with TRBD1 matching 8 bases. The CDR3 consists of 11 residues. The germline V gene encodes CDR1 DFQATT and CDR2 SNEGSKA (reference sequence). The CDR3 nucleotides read TGCAGGACAGGGGTTGGAACTGAAGCTTTCTTT. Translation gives CRTGVGTEAFF.

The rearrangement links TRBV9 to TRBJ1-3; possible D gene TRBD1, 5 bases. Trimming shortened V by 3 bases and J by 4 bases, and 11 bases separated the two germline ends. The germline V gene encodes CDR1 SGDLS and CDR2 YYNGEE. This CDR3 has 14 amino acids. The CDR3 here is CASSGWGDGNTIYF. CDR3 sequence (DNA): TGTGCCAGCAGCGGTTGGGGGGACGGAAACACCATATATTTT. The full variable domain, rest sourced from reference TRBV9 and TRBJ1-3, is DSGVTQTPKHLITATGQRVTLRCSPRSGDLSVYWYQQSLDQGLQFLIQYYNGEERAKGNILERFSAQQFPDLHSELNLSSLELGDSALYFCASSGWGDGNTIYFGEGSWLTVV.

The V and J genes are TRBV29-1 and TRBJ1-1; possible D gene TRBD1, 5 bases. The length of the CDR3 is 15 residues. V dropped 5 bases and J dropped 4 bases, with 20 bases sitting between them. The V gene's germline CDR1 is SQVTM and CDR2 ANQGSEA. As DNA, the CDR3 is TGCAGCGTTTTGCCCCTGGCAAACAGGATCACTGAAGCTTTCTTT. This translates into CSVLPLANRITEAFF. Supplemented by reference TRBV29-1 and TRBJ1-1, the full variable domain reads SAVISQKPSRDICQRGTSLTIQCQVDSQVTMMFWYRQQPGQSLTLIATANQGSEATYESGFVIDKFPISRPNLTFSTLTVSNMSPEDSSIYLCSVLPLANRITEAFFGQGTRLTVV.

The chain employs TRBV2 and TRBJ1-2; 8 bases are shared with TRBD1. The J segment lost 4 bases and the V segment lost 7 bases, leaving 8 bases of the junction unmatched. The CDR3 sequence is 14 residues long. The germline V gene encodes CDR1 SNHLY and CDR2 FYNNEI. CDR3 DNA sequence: TGTGCCAGCACCCCACCGGACAGGGTCTATGGCTACACCTTC. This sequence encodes CASTPPDRVYGYTF.

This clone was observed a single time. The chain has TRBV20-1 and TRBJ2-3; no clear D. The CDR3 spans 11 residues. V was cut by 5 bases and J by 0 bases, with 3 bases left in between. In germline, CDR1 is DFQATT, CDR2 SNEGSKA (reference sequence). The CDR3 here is CSALSTDTQYF. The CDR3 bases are TGCAGTGCTCTCAGCACAGATACGCAGTATTTT.

CDR3 nucleotide sequence: TGTGCCAGCAGCTCCACCCGACTAGCGGGGGGGCAAGAGACCCAGTACTTC. Its protein is CASSSTRLAGGQETQYF. The V and J genes are TRBV7-2 and TRBJ2-5, with 14 positions matching TRBD2. The V and J ends lost 4 bases and 2 bases, in that order; junction bases with no gene match: 6. Germline CDR1 and CDR2: SGHTA and FQGNSA. The CDR3 is 17 amino acids. The full variable domain, completed using reference TRBV7-2 and TRBJ2-5, is GAGVSQSPSNKVTEKGKDVELRCDPISGHTALYWYRQSLGQGLEFLIYFQGNSAPDKSGLPSDRFSAERTGGSVSTLTIQRTQQEDSAVYLCASSSTRLAGGQETQYFGPGTRLLVL.

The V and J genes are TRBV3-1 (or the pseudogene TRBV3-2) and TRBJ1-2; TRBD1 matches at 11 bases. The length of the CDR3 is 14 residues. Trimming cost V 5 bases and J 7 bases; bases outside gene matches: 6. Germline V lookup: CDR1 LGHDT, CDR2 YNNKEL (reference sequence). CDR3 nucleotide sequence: TGTGCCAGCAGCTCCCGGGACAGGGGGGGTGGCTACACCTTC. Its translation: CASSSRDRGGGYTF.

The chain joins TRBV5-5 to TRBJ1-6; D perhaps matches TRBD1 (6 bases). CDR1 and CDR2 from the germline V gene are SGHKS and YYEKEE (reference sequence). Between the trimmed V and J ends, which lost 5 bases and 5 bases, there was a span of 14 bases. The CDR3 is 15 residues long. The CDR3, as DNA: TGTGCCAGCAGGTCACAGGGTACGGATAATTCACCCCTCCACTTT. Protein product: CASRSQGTDNSPLHF. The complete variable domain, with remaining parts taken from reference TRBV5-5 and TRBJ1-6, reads DAGVTQSPTHLIKTRGQQVTLRCSPISGHKSVSWYQQVLGQGPQFIFQYYEKEERGRGNFPDRFSARQFPNYSSELNVNALLLGDSALYLCASRSQGTDNSPLHFGNGTRLTVT.

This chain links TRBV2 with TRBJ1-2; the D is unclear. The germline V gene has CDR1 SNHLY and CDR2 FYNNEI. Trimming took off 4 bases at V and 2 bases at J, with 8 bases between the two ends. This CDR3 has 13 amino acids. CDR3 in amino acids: CASSVKENYGYTF. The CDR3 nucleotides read TGTGCCAGCAGTGTGAAAGAGAACTATGGCTACACCTTC.

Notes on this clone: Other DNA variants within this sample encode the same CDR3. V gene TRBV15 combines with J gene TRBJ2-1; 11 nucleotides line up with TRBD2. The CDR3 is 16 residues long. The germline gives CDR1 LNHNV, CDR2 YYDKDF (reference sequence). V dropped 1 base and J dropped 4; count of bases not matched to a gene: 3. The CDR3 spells CATSRGLAGGYNEQFF. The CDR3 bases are TGTGCCACCAGCAGAGGGCTAGCGGGGGGTTACAATGAGCAGTTCTTC.

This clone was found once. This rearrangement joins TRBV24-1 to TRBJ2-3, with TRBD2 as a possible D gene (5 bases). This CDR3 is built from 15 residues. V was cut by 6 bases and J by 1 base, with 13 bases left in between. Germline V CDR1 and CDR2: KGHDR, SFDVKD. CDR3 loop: CATSPRVGGTDTQYF. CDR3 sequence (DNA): TGTGCCACCAGTCCGCGGGTCGGAGGCACAGATACGCAGTATTTT.

CDR3 in amino acids: CASSVTDSTYNEQFF. As DNA, the CDR3 is TGTGCCAGCAGCGTAACCGATAGTACCTACAATGAGCAGTTCTTC. The chain has TRBV9 and TRBJ2-1; D call uncertain. Trimming stripped 1 base from V and 2 bases from J, with 10 bases between. CDR3 length: 15 amino acids. CDR1 and CDR2 from the germline V gene are SGDLS and YYNGEE. Together with reference TRBV9 and TRBJ2-1, the CDR3 gives the full variable domain: DSGVTQTPKHLITATGQRVTLRCSPRSGDLSVYWYQQSLDQGLQFLIQYYNGEERAKGNILERFSAQQFPDLHSELNLSSLELGDSALYFCASSVTDSTYNEQFFGPGTRLTVL.

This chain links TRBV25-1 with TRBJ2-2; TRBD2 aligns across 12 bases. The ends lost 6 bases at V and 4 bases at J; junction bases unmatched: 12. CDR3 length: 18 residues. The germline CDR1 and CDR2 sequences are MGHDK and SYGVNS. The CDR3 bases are TGTGCCAGCAGCCCGAGGGCTAGCGGGGGGGCTTTCACCGGGGAGCTGTTTTTT. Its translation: CASSPRASGGAFTGELFF.

The CDR3 loop reads CSARGTSSTDTQYF. In DNA, the CDR3 is TGCAGCGCCAGAGGGACTAGTAGCACAGATACGCAGTATTTT. V usage is TRBV29-1 and J usage is TRBJ2-3; 8 positions agree with TRBD2. The V and J ends lost 7 bases and 0 bases, in that order; junction bases with no gene match: 6. Germline assignment: CDR1 SQVTM and CDR2 ANQGSEA. The CDR3 is 14 residues long.

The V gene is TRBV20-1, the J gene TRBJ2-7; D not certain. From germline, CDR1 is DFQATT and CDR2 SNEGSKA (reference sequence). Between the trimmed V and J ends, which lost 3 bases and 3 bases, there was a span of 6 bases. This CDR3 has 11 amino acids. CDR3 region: CSASSGYEQYF. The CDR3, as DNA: TGCAGTGCTAGTTCGGGCTACGAGCAGTACTTC.

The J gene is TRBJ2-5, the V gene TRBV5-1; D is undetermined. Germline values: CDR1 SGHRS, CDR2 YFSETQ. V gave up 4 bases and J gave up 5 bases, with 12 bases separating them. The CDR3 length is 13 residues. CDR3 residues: CASSLREAETQYF. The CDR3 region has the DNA TGCGCCAGCAGCCTCAGAGAGGCCGAGACCCAGTACTTC.